One and the same sample provided the 14 T cell receptor beta chains below, sequenced in a study of T-cell memory formation after mild COVID-19. MiXCR, run by TCRdb on the 5' RACE reads, gives a single entry per CDR3 protein. Here the sample spans fewer than 350,000 distinct CDR3 sequences, approximately 18% being singletons. Sequencing used PBMCs or a T cell subset sorted from them (not recorded which). These receptors all stem from a man aged 18 to 29 who had mild COVID-19 (a few samples of this study predate the infection). Cell type and time point are not known.

The chain employs TRBV5-1 and TRBJ1-3; D might be TRBD1 (5 bases). Trimming removed 4 bases at V and 0 bases at J, with 11 bases between. The CDR3 has 15 residues. In germline, CDR1 is SGHRS, CDR2 YFSETQ. The CDR3 region has the DNA TGCGCCAGCAGCAGGGACGTAAACTCTGGAAACACCATATATTTT. Translation gives CASSRDVNSGNTIYF.

This clonotype has just a few counts. This chain connects TRBV6-5 to TRBJ1-2; D unclear. Germline CDR1 MNHEY, CDR2 SVGAGI. V lost 3 bases to trimming and J lost 13 bases, with 24 bases between them. The CDR3 totals 15 residues. The CDR3 region has the DNA TGTGCCAGCAGTTATGGGTTCGGGTATGGCTATCTCCTCACCTTC. It is translated as CASSYGFGYGYLLTF.

The table lists this clonotype with a few counts. V and J are TRBV7-9 and TRBJ2-3; 16 nucleotides align to TRBD2. The length of the CDR3 is 18 residues. V shed 4 bases and J 3 bases; nucleotides not matched to a gene: 7. Germline loops: CDR1 SEHNR, CDR2 FQNEAQ (reference sequence). The CDR3 loop reads CASSSPGLAGGPTDTQYF. The CDR3 DNA sequence: TGTGCCAGCAGCTCTCCGGGACTAGCGGGGGGGCCGACAGATACGCAGTATTTT.

The chain combines TRBV10-2 with TRBJ2-5, with 10 bases matching TRBD2. The CDR3 extends over 13 amino acids. Trimming at V came to 10 bases and at J to 2 bases, leaving 4 bases not matched to a gene. Germline V gives CDR1 WSHSY, CDR2 SAAADI. In nucleotides, the CDR3 is TGCGCCACCATGACTAGCGGGCAAGAGACCCAGTACTTC. Translated: CATMTSGQETQYF.

The sample holds a few counts of this clonotype. The gene calls are TRBV4-2 and TRBJ2-5; 7 nucleotides agree with TRBD2. Germline assignment: CDR1 LGHNA and CDR2 YNFKEQ. CDR3 length: 17 amino acids. J gave up 1 base and V 0 bases, and 8 bases lay outside the gene matches. CDR3 DNA sequence: TGTGCCAGCAGCCAAGAGCCAGCGGGGCGACTCCAAGAGACCCAGTACTTC. This encodes CASSQEPAGRLQETQYF.

This clonotype was detected only a few times. The CDR3 loop is CASRDGRAETQYF. The CDR3 DNA is TGTGCCAGCAGGGACGGCAGGGCTGAGACCCAGTACTTC. This chain joins TRBV28 and TRBJ2-5; D is perhaps TRBD1 (5 bases). Germline CDR1 MDHEN, CDR2 SYDVKM. CDR3 length equals 13 residues. With 6 bases removed from V and 5 bases from J, the gap between germline ends came to 13 bases.

This clonotype has only a few counts. This chain's CDR3 is CASSLGEGNYGYTF. CDR3 nucleotides: TGTGCCAGCAGCTTGGGGGAGGGGAACTATGGCTACACCTTC. The chain employs TRBV7-2 and TRBJ1-2; possible D gene TRBD1, 5 bases. The CDR3 extends over 14 amino acids. The V end was cut by 3 bases, the J end by 2 bases, with 10 bases between. Germline lookup yields CDR1 SGHTA and CDR2 FQGNSA.

The chain recombines TRBV6-2 or TRBV6-3 with TRBJ2-2; possible D gene TRBD2, 5 bases. This CDR3 has 17 amino acids. The V and J ends lost 2 bases and 1 base respectively, with 14 bases between them. The germline V gene has CDR1 MNHEY and CDR2 SVGEGT. CDR3 protein: CASSYVPSGKNTGELFF. CDR3 in DNA: TGTGCCAGCAGTTACGTCCCTTCGGGGAAGAACACCGGGGAGCTGTTTTTT.

This clonotype was recorded a few times. The chain carries TRBV14 and TRBJ2-1; a weak D match, TRBD2 (6 bases). This CDR3 contains 15 residues. Germline lookup yields CDR1 SGHDN and CDR2 FVKESK. The germline V and J ends were trimmed by 2 bases and 0 bases, with 8 bases remaining between them. The CDR3 DNA sequence: TGTGCCAGCAGCCAACGGGGGATCTCCTACAATGAGCAGTTCTTC. Protein: CASSQRGISYNEQFF.

The chain combines TRBV12-3 or TRBV12-4 with TRBJ1-1; D is undetermined. Between the trimmed V and J ends, which lost 6 bases and 1 base, there was a span of 6 bases. The CDR3 is made up of 12 amino acids. Here the CDR3 reads CASRSRNTEAFF. CDR3 in DNA: TGTGCCAGCAGGTCAAGGAACACTGAAGCTTTCTTT.

The V and J genes are TRBV20-1 and TRBJ2-5; 7 nucleotides line up with TRBD2. Per germline, CDR1 DFQATT and CDR2 SNEGSKA (reference sequence). The CDR3 is 15 residues long. V was pared by 0 bases and J by 1 base, with 5 bases of the junction left unmatched. CDR3 coding DNA: TGCAGTGCTAGAGATCGCGAGCGGGGCCAAGAGACCCAGTACTTC. As protein: CSARDRERGQETQYF.

This clonotype was seen repeatedly, ten times or more. This chain uses TRBV6-2 or TRBV6-3 with TRBJ2-1; 11 bases fit TRBD2. The germline CDR1 and CDR2 sequences are MNHEY and SVGEGT. The V segment lost 6 bases and the J segment 7 bases; nucleotides outside the gene matches: 11. The CDR3 loop spans 16 amino acids. For the CDR3, the DNA is TGTGCCAGCAGCCCCCATAGCGGGGGGGCGGGGAATGAGCAGTTCTTC. Protein product: CASSPHSGGAGNEQFF.

This clonotype was seen only a few times. The rearrangement uses TRBV7-6 and TRBJ2-1, with 8 bases fitting TRBD2. With 6 bases clipped from V and 2 bases from J, the junction kept 9 bases outside the gene matches. The CDR3 sequence is 16 residues long. Germline CDR1 SGHVS, CDR2 FNYEAQ. The CDR3 coding sequence is TGTGCCAGCAGTTCCACTCCGGGGGGGCCCTACAATGAGCAGTTCTTC. Protein sequence: CASSSTPGGPYNEQFF.

In its sample, this clonotype was seen a few times. This chain links TRBV7-9 with TRBJ1-1; 8 bases agree with TRBD1. Germline CDR1 and CDR2: SEHNR and FQNEAQ (reference sequence). V lost 1 base, J lost 4 bases, and 5 bases stayed unmatched. The CDR3 spans 15 residues. CDR3 loop: CASSLGRGPGTEAFF. The CDR3 nucleotides are TGTGCCAGCAGCTTAGGCAGGGGGCCGGGCACTGAAGCTTTCTTT.